The 20 T cell receptor beta chains listed next were all sequenced from one sample in a study of T cell repertoires in cytomegalovirus infection. Using its own MiXCR run on the reads, TCRdb lists one record per CDR3 protein. This table has approximately 250,000 distinct CDR3 sequences, 9.1% appearing once. Input material: PBMCs. Receptors originate from a human donor in good health (CMV status not recorded). Some clones in this sample may be carry-over from other donors' samples.

In its sample, this clonotype was seen many times. The rearrangement joins TRBV7-2 to TRBJ2-1; 9 positions match TRBD2. V was clipped by 3 bases and J by 9 bases; unmatched bases: 3. Per the germline V gene, CDR1 is SGHTA and CDR2 is FQGNSA. The CDR3 sequence is 13 residues long. The CDR3 nucleotides read TGTGCCAGCAGCTTCAGACTAGCGGCTGAGCAGTTCTTC. Its translation: CASSFRLAAEQFF.

In this sample, this clonotype turned up many times. The chain has TRBV7-2 and TRBJ1-2, with 12 bases that match TRBD1. The CDR3 runs 17 residues. V shed 0 bases, J shed 7 bases, and the junction held 9 bases outside the gene matches. CDR1 and CDR2 (germline): SGHTA, FQGNSA. This chain's CDR3 is CASSLAGTGGTDRGYTF. The CDR3 DNA follows: TGTGCCAGCAGCTTAGCTGGGACAGGGGGCACTGATCGTGGCTACACCTTC.

This clonotype came up many times. The J gene is TRBJ2-5, the V gene TRBV14, with a possible D match to TRBD1 (7 bases). Trimming pared 3 bases from V and 6 bases from J, leaving 17 bases between. The CDR3 runs to 15 residues. Germline CDR1 SGHDN, CDR2 FVKESK. CDR3 coding DNA: TGTGCCAGCAGCCATCCCCAGGGGGGTCCGAAGACCCAGTACTTC. Residues: CASSHPQGGPKTQYF.

In its sample, this clonotype was seen many times. The CDR3: CASSSWGPNYGYTF. DNA for the CDR3: TGTGCCAGCAGTTCATGGGGACCGAACTATGGCTACACCTTC. The chain couples TRBV28 to TRBJ1-2; a weak D match, TRBD1 (5 bases). This CDR3 is built from 14 residues. CDR1 MDHEN and CDR2 SYDVKM come from the germline V gene. V was trimmed by 4 bases and J by 2 bases, leaving 11 bases between them.

This clonotype was observed many times. This chain uses TRBV12-3 or TRBV12-4 with TRBJ1-2; D not certain. This CDR3 region has 13 residues. Trimming pared 4 bases from V and 5 bases from J, leaving 11 bases between. DNA for the CDR3: TGTGCCAGCAGTTCCGGATCGTCTTATGGCTACACCTTC. Its protein product is CASSSGSSYGYTF.

This clonotype was detected ten times or more. The V call is TRBV7-2, the J call TRBJ2-5; 7 nucleotides line up with TRBD1. Trimming took 5 bases from V and 7 from J; bases not matched to a gene: 16. Germline V CDR1 and CDR2: SGHTA, FQGNSA. The CDR3 spans 16 residues. The CDR3 coding sequence is TGTGCCAGCAGCAGACCCGGGACAGTGGCTTTTGTGACCCAGTACTTC. Protein: CASSRPGTVAFVTQYF.

This chain uses TRBV29-1 with TRBJ2-5; 7 bases agree with TRBD2. Trimming cost V 4 bases and J 6 bases; bases outside gene matches: 14. CDR3 length: 15 residues. Germline V gene data show CDR1 as SQVTM and CDR2 as ANQGSEA. DNA for the CDR3: TGCAGCGTTGTTGCGGGCGGGGGAATTAGGAAGACCCAGTACTTC. Translating gives CSVVAGGGIRKTQYF.

This clonotype was seen only a few times. The chain links TRBV20-1 to TRBJ2-4; TRBD2 is a possible D gene (5 bases). Trimming stripped 5 bases from V and 0 bases from J, with 11 bases between. Looked up from germline, CDR1 is DFQATT and CDR2 is SNEGSKA (reference sequence). The CDR3 loop spans 14 amino acids. The CDR3 DNA is TGCAGTGCTGATCGGGATTTAGCCAAAAACATTCAGTACTTC. Translated: CSADRDLAKNIQYF.

This clonotype appeared many times. The chain links TRBV7-3 to TRBJ1-5; D unresolved. Germline-derived CDR1 and CDR2 are SGHTA and FQGTGA. V lost 5 bases, J lost 5 bases, and 10 bases lay in between. The CDR3 consists of 13 residues. DNA for the CDR3: TGTGCCAGCAGCCCCACAGCCGATCAGCCCCAGCATTTT. Its translation is CASSPTADQPQHF. The full variable domain, completed using reference TRBV7-3 and TRBJ1-5, is GAGVSQTPSNKVTEKGKYVELRCDPISGHTALYWYRQSLGQGPEFLIYFQGTGAADDSGLPNDRFFAVRPEGSVSTLKIQRTERGDSAVYLCASSPTADQPQHFGDGTRLSIL.

V gene TRBV19 combines with J gene TRBJ1-6, with D perhaps matching TRBD1 (5 bases). Looked up from germline, CDR1 is LNHDA and CDR2 is SQIVND (reference sequence). The V end was cut by 6 bases, the J end by 0 bases, with 12 bases between. This CDR3 comprises 16 residues. CDR3 DNA sequence: TGTGCCAGTAGACGGGACGGTAGCTCCTATAATTCACCCCTCCACTTT. Encoded protein: CASRRDGSSYNSPLHF. The complete variable domain, with remaining parts taken from reference TRBV19 and TRBJ1-6, reads DGGITQSPKYLFRKEGQNVTLSCEQNLNHDAMYWYRQDPGQGLRLIYYSQIVNDFQKGDIAEGYSVSREKKESFPLTVTSAQKNPTAFYLCASRRDGSSYNSPLHFGNGTRLTVT.

Ten or more counts support this clonotype. The CDR3 nucleotides are TGTGCCAGCAGCAAATTAGGGGTAAACACTGAAGCTTTCTTT. As protein: CASSKLGVNTEAFF. This chain connects TRBV27 to TRBJ1-1; maybe TRBD1 (5 bases). This CDR3 is 14 amino acids long. V dropped 6 bases and J dropped 2 bases, with 13 bases sitting between them. Looked up from germline, CDR1 is MNHEY and CDR2 is SMNVEV (reference sequence).

This clonotype has at least ten counts. This chain joins TRBV28 and TRBJ1-1; possibly TRBD1 for D (5 bases). This CDR3 spans 15 amino acids. Germline CDR1 is MDHEN and CDR2 is SYDVKM. V dropped 8 bases and J dropped 4 bases, with 20 bases sitting between them. The CDR3 nucleotides are TGTGCCAGCCATTACGCGGGGGGGGTGGTCACTGAAGCTTTCTTT. The encoded protein is CASHYAGGVVTEAFF.

J is TRBJ2-1 and V is TRBV7-2; D is ambiguous. Between the trimmed V and J ends, which lost 5 bases and 12 bases, there was a span of 14 bases. The CDR3 is 12 residues long. The germline gives CDR1 SGHTA, CDR2 FQGNSA. CDR3 DNA sequence: TGTGCCAGCAGCCCCTATAGTTTGAGGCAGTTCTTC. Amino acid sequence: CASSPYSLRQFF.

Details on this clonotype: No conserved phenylalanine or tryptophan ends this CDR3, so it is likely a read error. The DNA is left out, because the CDR3 cannot be placed on it with certainty; the CDR3 is given as TCRdb lists it. This chain uses TRBV6-2 or TRBV6-3 with TRBJ2-6; the table's TRBD1 call for D was not verified on the DNA. The CDR3 length is 8 residues, termini included. The germline gives CDR1 MNHEY, CDR2 SVGEGT. The CDR3 loop is CASSQTGP.

In its sample, this clonotype was seen a few times. The chain couples TRBV4-2 to TRBJ2-3, with 7 bases aligning to TRBD2. There are 15 residues in the CDR3. Losses at the gene ends were 0 bases for V and 3 bases for J; bases not matched to a gene: 3. Germline-derived CDR1 and CDR2 are LGHNA and YNFKEQ. The CDR3 reads CASSQEGGGTDTQYF. The CDR3 nucleotides read TGTGCCAGCAGCCAAGAGGGGGGGGGTACAGATACGCAGTATTTT.

This clonotype has at least ten counts. This sequence joins TRBV7-2 and TRBJ1-3; D not certain. The CDR3 is made up of 14 amino acids. Per the germline V gene, CDR1 is SGHTA and CDR2 is FQGNSA. Trimming removed 8 bases at V and 2 bases at J, with 13 bases between. CDR3 sequence (DNA): TGTGCCAGCGGAAGTAGGGCAGCTGGAAACACCATATATTTT. This sequence encodes CASGSRAAGNTIYF.

CDR3 sequence reads: CASRTGLREQYF. The CDR3 DNA sequence: TGTGCCAGCAGGACAGGGTTGCGTGAGCAGTACTTC. The chain uses TRBV6-2 or TRBV6-3 and TRBJ2-7; 7 bases fit TRBD1. V lost 6 bases to trimming and J lost 7 bases; unmatched junction nucleotides: 6. Per the germline V gene, CDR1 is MNHEY and CDR2 is SVGEGT. The CDR3 is 12 amino acids.

This clonotype was recorded many times. The chain combines TRBV12-3 or TRBV12-4 with TRBJ2-7; D unclear. There are 14 residues in the CDR3. V lost 5 bases and J 6 bases, leaving 17 bases between the germline ends. The DNA of the CDR3 is TGTGCCAGCAGTCCCGGCCCCATAAATCGCGAGCAGTACTTC. Translated: CASSPGPINREQYF.

The chain has TRBV4-1 and TRBJ2-3, with D uncertain. The V end lost 0 bases, the J end lost 6 bases, and 10 bases lay between the germline ends. CDR3 length equals 14 residues. Germline CDR1 MGHRA, CDR2 YSYEKL. The CDR3 here is CASSQEVASDTQYF. CDR3 nucleotides: TGCGCCAGCAGCCAAGAGGTAGCTTCCGATACGCAGTATTTT.

This clonotype was detected a few times. The rearrangement links TRBV7-9 to TRBJ2-3; the D gene is possibly TRBD2 (6 bases). CDR3 length: 15 residues. V was clipped by 3 bases and J by 5 bases, with 15 bases between them. The germline V gene encodes CDR1 SEHNR and CDR2 FQNEAQ (reference sequence). CDR3 loop: CASSFDSGAQDTQYF. The DNA of the CDR3 is TGTGCCAGCAGCTTCGATAGCGGAGCCCAAGATACGCAGTATTTT.